The 5 T cell receptor beta chains listed next were all sequenced from one sample in a study of T cells in Graves' hyperthyroidism and ophthalmopathy. It was RNA transcripts that yielded the amplified TCR beta CDR3 regions. The TCR CDR3 was amplified in a first-round RT-PCR using the HTBI primer set. MiXCR, applied by TCRdb to the multiplex PCR reads, yields one record per CDR3 protein. The repertoire holds approximately 560,000 distinct CDR3 sequences, with approximately 44% as singletons. The sample consisted of peripheral blood or thyroid tissue (not recorded which). The receptors stem from a woman in her late teens or twenties with Graves' hyperthyroidism.

The chain has TRBV7-9 and TRBJ1-5, with D perhaps TRBD1 (6 bases). The CDR3 covers 18 residues. Looked up from germline, CDR1 is SEHNR and CDR2 is FQNEAQ (reference sequence). V was trimmed by 1 base and J by 4 bases, leaving 20 bases between them. This CDR3 reads CASSLDLRGGVGNQPQHF. The CDR3 coding sequence is TGTGCCAGCAGCTTAGATCTCAGGGGTGGGGTGGGAAATCAGCCCCAGCATTTT.

In this sample, this clonotype turned up a few times. The chain carries TRBV7-6 and TRBJ1-3; D might be TRBD1 (6 bases). V lost 5 bases to trimming and J lost 0 bases, with 17 bases between them. This CDR3 region has 17 residues. Germline CDR1 SGHVS, CDR2 FNYEAQ. CDR3 amino acids: CASSPGTPYNSGNTIYF. In nucleotides, the CDR3 is TGTGCCAGCAGCCCCGGGACACCATACAACTCTGGAAACACCATATATTTT.

V is TRBV25-1 and J is TRBJ1-1; D is ambiguous. CDR3 length: 10 residues. The V and J ends lost 0 bases and 11 bases respectively, with 4 bases between them. CDR1 is MGHDK and CDR2 is SYGVNS in the germline V gene. The CDR3 sequence is CASSEYGAFF. The CDR3, as DNA: TGTGCCAGCAGTGAATACGGGGCTTTCTTT.

The chain links TRBV7-8 to TRBJ1-4; 7 bases fit TRBD1. The CDR3 covers 15 residues. Unmatched junction bases numbered 3, after V lost 0 bases and J lost 5 bases. Germline CDR1 reads SGHVS; CDR2 reads FQNEAQ. CDR3 sequence reads: CASSLAGQTNEKLFF. Here the CDR3 DNA reads TGTGCCAGCAGCTTAGCGGGACAGACCAATGAAAAACTGTTTTTT.

This clonotype has ten or more counts. The chain carries TRBV29-1 and TRBJ1-2, with D possibly TRBD1 on 6 matching bases. The V end lost 4 bases, the J end lost 8 bases, and 11 bases lay between the germline ends. CDR1 is SQVTM, CDR2 ANQGSEA, per germline. The CDR3 runs to 11 residues. The CDR3 DNA is TGCAGCGTTGCGGGGGGGCGAGGCTACACCTTC. Protein sequence: CSVAGGRGYTF. Together with reference TRBV29-1 and TRBJ1-2, the CDR3 gives the full variable domain: SAVISQKPSRDICQRGTSLTIQCQVDSQVTMMFWYRQQPGQSLTLIATANQGSEATYESGFVIDKFPISRPNLTFSTLTVSNMSPEDSSIYLCSVAGGRGYTFGSGTRLTVV.